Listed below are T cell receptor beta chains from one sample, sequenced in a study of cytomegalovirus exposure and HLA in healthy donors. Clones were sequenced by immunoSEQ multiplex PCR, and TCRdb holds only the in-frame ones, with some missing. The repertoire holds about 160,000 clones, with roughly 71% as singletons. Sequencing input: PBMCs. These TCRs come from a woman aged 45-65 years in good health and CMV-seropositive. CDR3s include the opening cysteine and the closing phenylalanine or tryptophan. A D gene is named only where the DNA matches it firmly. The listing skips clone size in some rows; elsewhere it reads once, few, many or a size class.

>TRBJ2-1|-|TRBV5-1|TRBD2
CASSTGLAGAYNEQFF
TGCGCCAGCAGCACCGGACTAGCGGGGGCCTACAATGAGCAGTTCTTC
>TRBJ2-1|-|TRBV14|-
CASSPLRPYNEQFF
TGTGCCAGCAGCCCCCTACGCCCCTACAATGAGCAGTTCTTC
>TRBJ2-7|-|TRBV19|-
CASSPWGETTTYEQYF
TGTGCCAGTAGTCCCTGGGGGGAGACGACAACCTACGAGCAGTACTTC
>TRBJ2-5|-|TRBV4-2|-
CASSQEIGELQETQYF
TGTGCCAGCAGCCAAGAGATCGGGGAACTCCAAGAGACCCAGTACTTC
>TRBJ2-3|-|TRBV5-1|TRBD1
CASSLEGTGGEDTQYF
TGCGCCAGCAGCTTGGAAGGGACAGGGGGGGAAGATACGCAGTATTTT
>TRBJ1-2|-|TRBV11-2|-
CASSPQGNGYTF
TGTGCCAGCAGCCCACAGGGTAATGGCTACACCTTC
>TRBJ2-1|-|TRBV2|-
CASSDGRSNEQFF
TGTGCCAGCAGTGACGGCAGGTCCAATGAGCAGTTCTTC
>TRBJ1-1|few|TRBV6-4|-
CASSFGDTEAFF
TGTGCCAGCAGTTTTGGAGACACTGAAGCTTTCTTT
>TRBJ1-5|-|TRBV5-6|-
CASSFRQGNQPQHF
TGTGCCAGCAGCTTCCGACAGGGCAATCAGCCCCAGCATTTT
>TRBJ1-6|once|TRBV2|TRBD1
CASRVTGPYSPLHF
TGTGCCAGCAGAGTGACAGGGCCCTATTCACCCCTCCACTTT
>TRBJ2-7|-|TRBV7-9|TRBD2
CASSSRAGVSYEQYF
TGTGCCAGCAGCTCGAGAGCGGGGGTCTCCTACGAGCAGTACTTC
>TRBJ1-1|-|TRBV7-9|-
CASSSVGGNTEAFF
TGTGCCAGCAGCTCGGTAGGGGGGAACACTGAAGCTTTCTTT
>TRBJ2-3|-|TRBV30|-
CAWSVQGAPDTQYF
TGTGCCTGGAGTGTGCAAGGGGCCCCAGATACGCAGTATTTT
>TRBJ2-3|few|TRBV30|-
CAWSSQNTDTQYF
TGTGCCTGGAGTTCCCAGAACACAGATACGCAGTATTTT
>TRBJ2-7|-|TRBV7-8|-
CASSYRSGLRDEQYF
TGTGCCAGCAGCTATAGATCCGGCCTACGGGACGAGCAGTACTTC
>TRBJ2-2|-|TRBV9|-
CASSSDSSNTGELFF
TGTGCCAGCAGTAGTGACAGTTCGAACACCGGGGAGCTGTTTTTT
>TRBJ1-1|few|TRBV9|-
CASSVEPGSTEAFF
TGTGCCAGCAGCGTAGAGCCGGGAAGCACTGAAGCTTTCTTT
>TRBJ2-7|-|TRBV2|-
CASSVGRLYEQYF
TGTGCCAGCAGTGTGGGCAGGCTCTACGAGCAGTACTTC
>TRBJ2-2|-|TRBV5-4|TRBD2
CASSRTTSPGELFF
TGTGCCAGCAGCAGGACGACTAGCCCCGGGGAGCTGTTTTTT
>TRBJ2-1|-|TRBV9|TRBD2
CASSARTSGGYNEQFF
TGTGCCAGCAGCGCCCGGACTAGCGGGGGCTACAATGAGCAGTTCTTC
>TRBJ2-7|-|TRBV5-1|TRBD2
CASSFTRGGGTCGQYF
TGCGCCAGCAGCTTTACCCGCGGGGGAGGTACGTGCGGGCAGTACTTC
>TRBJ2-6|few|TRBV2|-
CASGRGPSSGANVLTF
TGTGCCAGCGGGCGGGGGCCCTCCTCTGGGGCCAACGTCCTGACTTTC
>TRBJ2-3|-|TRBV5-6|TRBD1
CASSATGASTDTQYF
TGTGCCAGCAGCGCGACAGGGGCTAGCACAGATACGCAGTATTTT
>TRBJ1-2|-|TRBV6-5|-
CASMGHYGYTF
TGTGCCAGCATGGGCCACTATGGCTACACCTTC
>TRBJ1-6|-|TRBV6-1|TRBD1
CASGRRTGDNSPLHF
TGTGCCAGCGGGAGGCGGACAGGGGATAATTCACCCCTCCACTTT